The 27 T cell receptor beta chains below all came from one sample that was sequenced in a study of blood T cells in healthy people across ages. Primers used in a second PCR of about 6 to 11 cycles were a sample-barcoded 5' primer and a J-beta primer mix. Each CDR3 protein is one row after TCRdb ran MiXCR on the 5' RACE reads. The table records 650,000 to 800,000 distinct CDR3 sequences, around 45% of them present only once. The sample taken for sequencing was blood. All receptors derive from a man between 60 and 75 years old in good health.

This clonotype has at least ten counts. The chain couples TRBV6-5 to TRBJ2-7, with no clear D. This CDR3 contains 15 residues. CDR1 and CDR2 from the germline V gene are MNHEY and SVGAGI. The V end lost 0 bases, the J end lost 0 bases, and 9 bases lay between the germline ends. CDR3 coding DNA: TGTGCCAGCAGTTACTCGACTGACTCCTCCTACGAGCAGTACTTC. It encodes CASSYSTDSSYEQYF.

The table lists this clonotype with a few counts. The rearrangement links TRBV7-2 to TRBJ1-5; D is perhaps TRBD1 (5 bases). Germline V gene lookup returns CDR1 SGHTA and CDR2 FQGNSA. V dropped 1 base and J dropped 0 bases, with 10 bases sitting between them. The CDR3 runs to 16 residues. CDR3 sequence reads: CASSLVGTGSNQPQHF. CDR3 coding DNA: TGTGCCAGCAGCTTAGTCGGAACAGGTAGCAATCAGCCCCAGCATTTT.

The rearrangement joins TRBV27 to TRBJ1-2, with 7 nucleotides matching TRBD1. Germline assignment: CDR1 MNHEY and CDR2 SMNVEV (reference sequence). The CDR3 covers 15 residues. V shed 6 bases and J 4 bases; nucleotides not matched to a gene: 11. CDR3 DNA: TGTGCCAGCAGGCACGAACAGGGGCTCATCTATGGCTACACCTTC. Protein: CASRHEQGLIYGYTF.

This clonotype was recorded at least ten times. The chain combines TRBV28 with TRBJ1-1; D is uncertain. Trimming left V 3 bases short and J 4 bases short, with 12 bases between. CDR1 and CDR2 from the germline V gene are MDHEN and SYDVKM. The CDR3 is made up of 14 amino acids. CDR3 amino acids: CASSFSLGSTEAFF. The CDR3 DNA is TGTGCCAGCAGTTTTTCCCTTGGGAGCACTGAAGCTTTCTTT.

With respect to this clonotype: A much larger clone is a single base away; this may be a read error. The chain combines TRBV13 with TRBJ1-6; 7 nucleotides match TRBD1. Per the germline V gene, CDR1 is PRHDT and CDR2 is FYEKMQ (reference sequence). After removal of 5 bases from V and 4 bases from J, the junction contained 2 bases not matched to a gene. The CDR3 has 14 amino acids. Here the CDR3 DNA reads TGTGCCAGCAGCACGGGACAGTATAATTCACCCCTCCACTTT. Protein product: CASSTGQYNSPLHF.

The genes are TRBV27 and TRBJ2-1; either TRBD1 or TRBD2 may fit D (5 bases each). The length of the CDR3 is 16 residues. The germline V and J ends were trimmed by 5 bases and 6 bases, with 20 bases remaining between them. Germline V gene sequence: CDR1 MNHEY, CDR2 SMNVEV (reference sequence). The CDR3 DNA is TGTGCCAGCAGTACCCAGAGGGGAAGGGGTTCCAATGAGCAGTTCTTC. Translated: CASSTQRGRGSNEQFF.

A note on this clonotype: One end of the junction is discordant with germline, which a read error may explain. This chain links TRBV6-1 with TRBJ1-1, with TRBD1 as a possible D gene (5 bases). CDR1 MNHNS and CDR2 SASEGT come from the germline V gene. The CDR3 contains 13 residues. The CDR3 here is CASTARQPAEAFF. The CDR3 region has the DNA TGTGCTAGCACAGCCCGACAGCCTGCTGAAGCTTTCTTT.

This clonotype was counted between two and nine times. This chain joins TRBV6-2 or TRBV6-3 and TRBJ2-6; D gene unclear. The CDR3 consists of 14 residues. V gave up 6 bases and J gave up 0 bases, with 6 bases separating them. Germline V gene lookup returns CDR1 MNHEY and CDR2 SVGEGT. CDR3 in DNA: TGTGCCAGCAGACAGTCCTCTGGGGCCAACGTCCTGACTTTC. The encoded protein is CASRQSSGANVLTF.

J is TRBJ2-4 and V is TRBV7-2; 10 bases map to TRBD2. Trimming removed 2 bases from V and 13 bases from J; junction bases left unmatched: 14. The CDR3 length is 16 residues. Germline CDR1 is SGHTA and CDR2 is FQGNSA. CDR3 in amino acids: CASSLITSGEVDEQYF. CDR3 in DNA: TGTGCCAGCAGCTTAATAACTAGCGGGGAGGTTGATGAGCAGTACTTC.

This chain's CDR3 is CASNDGGGYTDTQYF. CDR3 in DNA: TGTGCCAGCAACGATGGGGGGGGGTACACAGATACGCAGTATTTT. The rearrangement links TRBV12-3 or TRBV12-4 to TRBJ2-3, with 7 bases that match TRBD2. The V gene end was trimmed by 7 bases and the J gene end by 2 bases; junction bases not matched to a gene: 9. This CDR3 comprises 15 residues.

This clonotype was observed a handful of times. The chain couples TRBV7-3 to TRBJ2-5; 8 bases are shared with TRBD2. V shed 3 bases and J 0 bases; nucleotides not matched to a gene: 3. There are 15 residues in the CDR3. From germline, CDR1 is SGHTA and CDR2 FQGTGA. CDR3 protein: CASSLGGGYQETQYF. The CDR3 bases are TGTGCCAGCAGCTTGGGCGGGGGGTACCAAGAGACCCAGTACTTC.

The V call is TRBV20-1, the J call TRBJ2-7; tentative D call: TRBD1 (7 bases). Per the germline V gene, CDR1 is DFQATT and CDR2 is SNEGSKA (reference sequence). V lost 6 bases and J 3 bases, leaving 15 bases between the germline ends. CDR3 length: 13 amino acids. CDR3 sequence (DNA): TGCAGTGCCGTACAGGGGACTCACTACGAGCAGTACTTC. Its translation is CSAVQGTHYEQYF.

This clonotype came up once. The V gene is TRBV18, the J gene TRBJ1-2; the match to TRBD1 covers 7 bases. The CDR3 totals 14 residues. The trim removed 4 bases at V and 3 bases at J, leaving 5 bases unmatched. The germline gives CDR1 KGHSH, CDR2 LQKENI. The DNA for the CDR3 is TGTGCCAGCTCACTAGGACAGGAATACTATGGCTACACCTTC. This gives the protein CASSLGQEYYGYTF.

CDR3 in DNA: TGTGCCAGCAGCTTAGGGACAGGGGGCGCGCGGCTCCGGTCCTACGAGCAGTACTTC. Protein: CASSLGTGGARLRSYEQYF. The chain is built from TRBV11-1 and TRBJ2-7; 11 bases line up with TRBD1. In germline, CDR1 is SGHAT, CDR2 FQDESV (reference sequence). This CDR3 is built from 19 residues. J gave up 1 base and V 1 base, and 12 bases lay outside the gene matches.

V is TRBV10-3 and J is TRBJ1-2; D is perhaps TRBD1 (5 bases). V gave up 0 bases and J gave up 7 bases, with 12 bases separating them. The germline gives CDR1 ENHRY, CDR2 SYGVKD. CDR3 length equals 14 residues. The CDR3 region is CAISESGGAGGYTF. The CDR3 region has the DNA TGTGCCATCAGTGAGTCGGGCGGGGCCGGTGGCTACACCTTC.

J is TRBJ1-1 and V is TRBV20-1; D possibly corresponds to TRBD1 (6 bases). The CDR3 runs 18 residues. Trimming removed 0 bases at V and 6 bases at J, with 26 bases between. Germline V CDR1 and CDR2: DFQATT, SNEGSKA (reference sequence). The CDR3 nucleotides read TGCAGTGCTAGAGATTACGGCCAGGGGCCATTTCCGAAGGCTGAAGCTTTCTTT. It encodes CSARDYGQGPFPKAEAFF.

This chain joins TRBV5-1 and TRBJ1-2, with a weak D call TRBD1 (6 bases). This CDR3 spans 13 amino acids. The germline V and J ends were trimmed by 4 bases and 8 bases, with 15 bases remaining between them. The germline V gene encodes CDR1 SGHRS and CDR2 YFSETQ. The CDR3 region is CASSQIQGCGYTF. The CDR3 nucleotides are TGCGCCAGCAGCCAAATACAGGGATGCGGCTACACCTTC.

V and J are TRBV30 and TRBJ2-7, with TRBD1 matching over 10 bases. The CDR3 spans 14 residues. CDR1 is GTSNPN and CDR2 is SVGIG in the germline V gene (reference sequence). V lost 7 bases and J lost 2; bases outside the gene matches: 8. The CDR3 is CASGTDRGPYEQYF. The CDR3 DNA reads TGTGCCTCCGGGACTGACAGGGGGCCCTACGAGCAGTACTTC.

Only a few counts were recorded for this clonotype. This chain uses TRBV12-3 or TRBV12-4 with TRBJ2-1; D might be TRBD2 (6 bases). CDR3 size: 10 residues. V dropped 8 bases and J dropped 10 bases, with 9 bases sitting between them. The CDR3 spells CASSRGEQFF. The CDR3 DNA reads as TGTGCCAGCTCGCGGGGAGAGCAGTTCTTC.

This rearrangement joins TRBV5-6 to TRBJ1-5; possible D gene TRBD1, 6 bases. Germline V gene data show CDR1 as SGHDT and CDR2 as YYEEEE. V lost 10 bases, J lost 6 bases, and 20 bases lay in between. This CDR3 comprises 14 residues. The CDR3 nucleotides are TGTGCCGGGACCCGACAGGTCCCTCGTCAGCCCCAGCATTTT. Translated, it gives CAGTRQVPRQPQHF.

The chain has TRBV20-1 and TRBJ1-4; 8 bases are shared with TRBD1. The ends lost 5 bases at V and 6 bases at J; junction bases unmatched: 11. The CDR3 is 15 residues long. CDR1 is DFQATT and CDR2 is SNEGSKA in the germline V gene (reference sequence). CDR3: CSASDRVDGDEKLFF. The DNA of the CDR3 is TGCAGTGCTTCGGACAGGGTGGATGGGGATGAAAAACTGTTTTTT.

This clonotype was seen more than once but under ten times. V and J are TRBV6-5 and TRBJ2-3, with 8 bases identical to TRBD2. The CDR3 is made up of 17 amino acids. Trimming cost V 0 bases and J 2 bases; bases outside gene matches: 7. Germline assignment: CDR1 MNHEY and CDR2 SVGAGI. Here the CDR3 DNA reads TGTGCCAGCAGTTACTCCCCGGGCGGGGGGTACACAGATACGCAGTATTTT. Encoded protein: CASSYSPGGGYTDTQYF.

This clonotype has only a few counts. The rearrangement uses TRBV7-9 and TRBJ2-3; 9 nucleotides agree with TRBD2. After removal of 5 bases from V and 5 bases from J, the junction contained 8 bases not matched to a gene. Germline loops: CDR1 SEHNR, CDR2 FQNEAQ (reference sequence). The CDR3 is 15 amino acids. The CDR3 DNA is TGTGCCAGCAGCCTCTCGGGACTAGCAAAAGATACGCAGTATTTT. Protein product: CASSLSGLAKDTQYF.

This clonotype has more than one count but fewer than ten. The CDR3 nucleotides read TGTGCCAGCATTGGACCCGGACAGGTAGAGACCCAGTACTTC. It specifies CASIGPGQVETQYF. The V and J genes are TRBV12-3 or TRBV12-4 and TRBJ2-5; 7 bases match TRBD1. The CDR3 extends over 14 amino acids. Germline trimming cut 7 bases from V and 4 bases from J; bases unmatched to any gene: 9.

The chain uses TRBV28 and TRBJ2-7; perhaps TRBD1 as D (8 bases). Trimming stripped 8 bases from V and 4 bases from J, with 21 bases between. Germline V CDR1 and CDR2: MDHEN, SYDVKM. CDR3 size: 15 residues. The CDR3 nucleotides are TGTGCCAGCCGGTCACAGGGGGGGGGTAGATACGAGCAGTACTTC. It translates to CASRSQGGGRYEQYF.

The V and J genes are TRBV16 and TRBJ2-1; 8 bases are shared with TRBD2. Germline CDR1 and CDR2: KGHSY and FQNENV. This CDR3 has 16 amino acids. V was pared by 3 bases and J by 8 bases, with 12 bases of the junction left unmatched. The CDR3 region is CASSHGGGQGSHEQFF. CDR3 bases: TGTGCCAGCAGCCACGGCGGGGGGCAGGGTAGCCATGAGCAGTTCTTC.

J is TRBJ1-2 and V is TRBV10-3; D perhaps matches TRBD1 (5 bases). This CDR3 region has 14 residues. Germline assignment: CDR1 ENHRY and CDR2 SYGVKD. V was cut by 0 bases and J by 2 bases, with 7 bases left in between. The CDR3 DNA sequence: TGTGCCATCAGTGAGTCGCCAGGGAACTATGGCTACACCTTC. Protein product: CAISESPGNYGYTF.